One and the same sample provided the 32 T cell receptor beta chains below, sequenced in a study of shared clonotypes between healthy human individuals. Data came from immunoSEQ multiplex PCR; TCRdb stores just in-frame clones and leaves some out. The table includes about 1,500,000 clones, roughly 96% detected once. Material: naive CD4+ T cells sorted from blood. Indicated subset: CD45RA+ positively selected. The receptors stem from a man aged 30 to 39 in good health.

The V call is TRBV28, the J call TRBJ2-2, with 11 nucleotides matching TRBD2. This CDR3 comprises 16 residues. The germline gives CDR1 MDHEN, CDR2 SYDVKM. V shed 5 bases and J 4 bases; nucleotides not matched to a gene: 6. The CDR3: CASSPYLAGGTGELFF. The CDR3 bases are TGTGCCAGCAGTCCGTACCTAGCGGGGGGCACCGGGGAGCTGTTTTTT.

The V call is TRBV30, the J call TRBJ1-5; 8 nucleotides match TRBD1. CDR1 is GTSNPN and CDR2 is SVGIG in the germline V gene (reference sequence). This CDR3 region has 14 residues. After removal of 2 bases from V and 7 bases from J, the junction contained 7 bases not matched to a gene. This chain's CDR3 is CAWSRQGWGQPQHF. CDR3 nucleotide sequence: TGTGCCTGGAGTCGACAGGGGTGGGGACAGCCCCAGCATTTT.

The chain combines TRBV5-4 with TRBJ1-1; 7 bases are shared with TRBD1. Germline lookup yields CDR1 SGHNT and CDR2 YYREEE (reference sequence). J gave up 1 base and V 7 bases, and 13 bases lay outside the gene matches. This CDR3 contains 16 residues. DNA for the CDR3: TGTGCCAGCGGGGCCCAGACAGGGCGGACGAACACTGAAGCTTTCTTT. Protein: CASGAQTGRTNTEAFF.

On this clone: The identical CDR3 is also encoded by other nucleotide sequences in the sample. The gene calls are TRBV27 and TRBJ2-7; D is uncertain. The CDR3 loop spans 13 amino acids. Looked up from germline, CDR1 is MNHEY and CDR2 is SMNVEV (reference sequence). V gave up 3 bases and J gave up 0 bases, with 6 bases separating them. DNA of the CDR3: TGTGCCAGCAGTTTGATCGGCTCCTACGAGCAGTACTTC. As protein: CASSLIGSYEQYF.

The chain links TRBV11-3 to TRBJ1-1; TRBD1 matches 8 bases. Losses at the gene ends were 5 bases for V and 3 bases for J; bases not matched to a gene: 2. Germline V gene sequence: CDR1 SGHNT, CDR2 YENEEA. The CDR3 contains 13 residues. The CDR3 is CASSEDRDTEAFF. CDR3 DNA sequence: TGTGCCAGCAGCGAGGACAGGGACACTGAAGCTTTCTTT.

This rearrangement joins TRBV4-2 to TRBJ2-6; no clear D gene. Trimming left V 3 bases short and J 0 bases short, with 15 bases between. The CDR3 has 18 amino acids. Germline V gene lookup returns CDR1 LGHNA and CDR2 YNFKEQ. The DNA of the CDR3 is TGTGCCAGCAGCCACACGTCGCAAAGCCCCTCTGGGGCCAACGTCCTGACTTTC. It translates to CASSHTSQSPSGANVLTF.

The chain links TRBV18 to TRBJ2-1; 14 nucleotides match TRBD2. The V gene's germline CDR1 is KGHSH and CDR2 LQKENI. The CDR3 has 15 residues. Losses at the gene ends were 4 bases for V and 9 bases for J; bases not matched to a gene: 5. The CDR3 DNA reads TGTGCCAGCTCACGGGGACTAGCGGGAGATTTTGAGCAGTTCTTC. Protein product: CASSRGLAGDFEQFF.

CDR3 in amino acids: CASSLHTGELFF. The CDR3 DNA sequence: TGTGCCAGCAGCTTGCACACCGGGGAGCTGTTTTTT. J is TRBJ2-2 and V is TRBV5-4; no firm D call. This CDR3 is built from 12 residues. V gave up 1 base and J gave up 3 bases, with 1 base separating them. The V gene's germline CDR1 is SGHNT and CDR2 YYREEE (reference sequence).

The rearrangement uses TRBV28 and TRBJ2-7, with 7 nucleotides matching TRBD2. The CDR3 has 13 amino acids. Looked up from germline, CDR1 is MDHEN and CDR2 is SYDVKM. Trimming took 6 bases from V and 4 from J; bases not matched to a gene: 6. In DNA form, the CDR3 reads TGTGCCAGCAGACCCTCCGGGGGGTACGAGCAGTACTTC. It is translated as CASRPSGGYEQYF.

V and J are TRBV5-4 and TRBJ1-1; D remains unclear. The CDR3 runs to 13 residues. Between the trimmed V and J ends, which lost 4 bases and 6 bases, there was a span of 13 bases. Looked up from germline, CDR1 is SGHNT and CDR2 is YYREEE (reference sequence). CDR3 sequence (DNA): TGTGCCAGCAGCCCGGGCCCGGCCCCTGAAGCTTTCTTT. As protein: CASSPGPAPEAFF.

On this clone: The same CDR3 also results from other DNA sequences found in this sample. The V and J genes are TRBV28 and TRBJ2-5; D is unclear. Germline CDR1 MDHEN, CDR2 SYDVKM. The ends were cut back, 3 bases at V and 5 bases at J, with 7 bases in the middle. The CDR3 runs to 12 residues. This CDR3 reads CASSLSWETQYF. The CDR3 region has the DNA TGTGCCAGCAGTTTGAGTTGGGAGACCCAGTACTTC.

The gene calls are TRBV25-1 and TRBJ2-7; D uncertain. Germline V lookup: CDR1 MGHDK, CDR2 SYGVNS. The CDR3 length is 14 residues. V gave up 5 bases and J gave up 2 bases, with 13 bases separating them. This CDR3 reads CASSTDSLAYEQYF. CDR3 bases: TGTGCCAGCAGTACAGATTCTCTAGCCTACGAGCAGTACTTC.

This clone came up once. V is TRBV25-1 and J is TRBJ2-2, with 9 bases that match TRBD2. V gave up 1 base and J gave up 6 bases; unmatched junction bases: 6. The V gene's germline CDR1 is MGHDK and CDR2 SYGVNS. There are 16 residues in the CDR3. For the CDR3, the DNA is TGTGCCAGCAGTGAATTGGCGGGAGGGCCCCCCGGGGAGCTGTTTTTT. It translates to CASSELAGGPPGELFF.

The V and J genes are TRBV11-3 and TRBJ1-2, with D perhaps TRBD1 (5 bases). Trimming took off 6 bases at V and 5 bases at J, with 7 bases between the two ends. This CDR3 region has 11 residues. The germline CDR1 and CDR2 sequences are SGHNT and YENEEA. The CDR3 loop is CASRAGYGYTF. In DNA, the CDR3 is TGTGCCAGCAGGGCAGGGTATGGCTACACCTTC.

A remark on this clone: The junction shows a germline mismatch at one end, possibly a read error. The genes are TRBV7-2 and TRBJ1-2, with unresolved D. This CDR3 is built from 14 residues. Germline V lookup: CDR1 SGHTA, CDR2 FQGNSA. The CDR3: CASSLTFSPIHPCF. The CDR3 nucleotides read TGTGCCAGCAGCTTAACCTTCTCACCGATACACCCTTGCTTC.

The CDR3 spells CASSELPYEQYF. CDR3 coding DNA: TGTGCCAGCAGTGAACTACCCTACGAGCAGTACTTC. This rearrangement joins TRBV6-1 to TRBJ2-7; no reliable D call. Per the germline V gene, CDR1 is MNHNS and CDR2 is SASEGT. The CDR3 consists of 12 residues. Trimming cost V 2 bases and J 2 bases, with 4 bases left between them.

This chain links TRBV7-7 with TRBJ2-2; D might be TRBD1 (6 bases). Trimming removed 4 bases at V and 0 bases at J, with 18 bases between. The germline V gene encodes CDR1 SSHAT and CDR2 FNYEAQ (reference sequence). The CDR3 is made up of 18 amino acids. CDR3 coding DNA: TGTGCCAGCAGCTCCAGGGTGGGGGCGGAGACGAACACCGGGGAGCTGTTTTTT. Protein product: CASSSRVGAETNTGELFF.

This chain joins TRBV7-8 and TRBJ2-3; 11 positions match TRBD2. The CDR3 extends over 22 amino acids. The V gene's germline CDR1 is SGHVS and CDR2 FQNEAQ. J lost 2 bases, V lost 0 bases, and 19 bases had no gene match. CDR3 sequence: CASSLAMFGQSASGRYTDTQYF. The DNA of the CDR3 is TGTGCCAGCAGCTTAGCCATGTTTGGACAGAGCGCTAGCGGGAGGTACACAGATACGCAGTATTTT.

The chain uses TRBV27 and TRBJ2-1; 8 positions agree with TRBD2. Germline V gene sequence: CDR1 MNHEY, CDR2 SMNVEV (reference sequence). After removal of 7 bases from V and 3 bases from J, the junction contained 8 bases not matched to a gene. The length of the CDR3 is 15 residues. Here the CDR3 DNA reads TGTGCCAGCACCAAAGGGACTAGTCGCTACAATGAGCAGTTCTTC. Translated: CASTKGTSRYNEQFF.

V usage is TRBV19 and J usage is TRBJ1-5; 9 nucleotides match TRBD1. The CDR3 totals 15 residues. Germline V lookup: CDR1 LNHDA, CDR2 SQIVND (reference sequence). V lost 6 bases, J lost 4 bases, and 7 bases stayed unmatched. The CDR3 protein is CASSEDRGPNQPQHF. The CDR3 bases are TGTGCCAGTAGCGAGGACAGGGGTCCGAATCAGCCCCAGCATTTT.

The chain combines TRBV5-5 with TRBJ2-4; D tentatively reads TRBD1 or TRBD2 (6 bases each). The germline V gene encodes CDR1 SGHKS and CDR2 YYEKEE (reference sequence). V lost 4 bases and J 8 bases, leaving 16 bases between the germline ends. The length of the CDR3 is 14 residues. The CDR3 nucleotides are TGTGCCAGCAGCCCCCGGGGGCCCCCGGACATTCAGTACTTC. This encodes CASSPRGPPDIQYF. The complete variable domain, with remaining parts taken from reference TRBV5-5 and TRBJ2-4, reads DAGVTQSPTHLIKTRGQQVTLRCSPISGHKSVSWYQQVLGQGPQFIFQYYEKEERGRGNFPDRFSARQFPNYSSELNVNALLLGDSALYLCASSPRGPPDIQYFGAGTRLSVL.

This chain joins TRBV5-1 and TRBJ2-1; 10 positions agree with TRBD2. The V gene's germline CDR1 is SGHRS and CDR2 YFSETQ. This CDR3 is built from 16 residues. The trim removed 0 bases at V and 9 bases at J, leaving 9 bases unmatched. CDR3 sequence: CASSLGTSGRGGEQFF. Written as DNA, the CDR3 is TGCGCCAGCAGCTTGGGGACTAGCGGCCGTGGGGGTGAGCAGTTCTTC.

In this sample, this clone turned up once. This chain links TRBV4-1 with TRBJ2-7; TRBD1 matches at 9 bases. The CDR3 has 17 residues. Germline assignment: CDR1 MGHRA and CDR2 YSYEKL. After removal of 0 bases from V and 5 bases from J, the junction contained 11 bases not matched to a gene. The CDR3 coding sequence is TGCGCCAGCAGCCAAGAGGGCCAGGGACAGGGTTCCCACGAGCAGTACTTC. Translated: CASSQEGQGQGSHEQYF.

The chain joins TRBV28 to TRBJ2-7; 9 bases align to TRBD1. This CDR3 comprises 15 residues. The junction had 8 bases not matched to a gene; V was cut back by 5 bases and J by 3 bases. The germline gives CDR1 MDHEN, CDR2 SYDVKM. This chain's CDR3 is CASSSGTGIVYEQYF. The CDR3 DNA follows: TGTGCCAGCAGTAGCGGGACAGGGATCGTCTACGAGCAGTACTTC. Variable domain in full (rest from reference TRBV28 and TRBJ2-7): DVKVTQSSRYLVKRTGEKVFLECVQDMDHENMFWYRQDPGLGLRLIYFSYDVKMKEKGDIPEGYSVSREKKERFSLILESASTNQTSMYLCASSSGTGIVYEQYFGPGTRLTVT.

Of note for this clone: A read error may produce the germline difference seen at one junction end. This chain uses TRBV29-1 with TRBJ2-1; 7 bases map to TRBD1. The CDR3 spans 12 residues. Germline V gene sequence: CDR1 SQVTM, CDR2 ANQGSEA. The CDR3 loop is CSVEGTALGSLF. The CDR3 nucleotides are TGCAGCGTTGAGGGGACAGCCTTGGGCAGTCTCTTC.

The J gene is TRBJ2-1, the V gene TRBV19; D gene ambiguous. Trimming shortened V by 1 base and J by 8 bases, and 6 bases separated the two germline ends. Per the germline V gene, CDR1 is LNHDA and CDR2 is SQIVND (reference sequence). The CDR3 is 12 residues long. The CDR3 loop reads CASSIAGYEQFF. In nucleotides, the CDR3 is TGTGCCAGTAGTATAGCCGGGTATGAGCAGTTCTTC. The variable domain in full, with the rest retrieved from reference TRBV19 and TRBJ2-1, is DGGITQSPKYLFRKEGQNVTLSCEQNLNHDAMYWYRQDPGQGLRLIYYSQIVNDFQKGDIAEGYSVSREKKESFPLTVTSAQKNPTAFYLCASSIAGYEQFFGPGTRLTVL.

CDR3 amino acids: CASDGTGMTGTSGPNYEQYF. The CDR3, as DNA: TGTGCCAGTGATGGGACAGGGATGACCGGGACTAGCGGGCCGAATTACGAGCAGTACTTC. The chain couples TRBV28 to TRBJ2-7; 12 bases are a match to TRBD2. Germline CDR1 MDHEN, CDR2 SYDVKM. Trimming at V came to 9 bases and at J to 4 bases, leaving 25 bases not matched to a gene. The CDR3 loop spans 20 amino acids.

This chain links TRBV29-1 with TRBJ1-1; D is uncertain. V lost 4 bases and J 1 base, leaving 16 bases between the germline ends. From germline, CDR1 is SQVTM and CDR2 ANQGSEA. CDR3 length equals 15 residues. The CDR3 DNA reads as TGCAGCGTTGGTCTGAGGTTGACCCGGAACACTGAAGCTTTCTTT. This translates into CSVGLRLTRNTEAFF.

V gene TRBV4-1 combines with J gene TRBJ1-2, with D hard to call. V dropped 0 bases and J dropped 6 bases, with 20 bases sitting between them. The CDR3 is 17 residues long. Germline CDR1 and CDR2: MGHRA and YSYEKL. The CDR3 sequence is CASSQDEWQRVRDGYTF. The CDR3 DNA follows: TGCGCCAGCAGCCAAGATGAATGGCAGAGGGTTAGGGATGGCTACACCTTC.

The V gene is TRBV10-3, the J gene TRBJ1-4, with 10 bases matching TRBD1. CDR1 and CDR2 from the germline V gene are ENHRY and SYGVKD. The CDR3 has 14 amino acids. The ends lost 6 bases at V and 5 bases at J; junction bases unmatched: 3. The CDR3 reads CAIRGDRGNEKLFF. The CDR3 DNA is TGTGCCATCAGGGGGGACAGGGGCAATGAAAAACTGTTTTTT.

This clone was detected only once. The chain uses TRBV11-2 and TRBJ2-5; D might be TRBD2 (5 bases). CDR1 and CDR2 (germline): SGHAT, FQNNGV. Between the trimmed V and J ends, which lost 5 bases and 0 bases, there was a span of 19 bases. There are 17 residues in the CDR3. CDR3 nucleotides: TGTGCCAGCAGCCCCGGTCGGAGGCCCCGGGACCAAGAGACCCAGTACTTC. Translation: CASSPGRRPRDQETQYF.

This chain links TRBV5-1 with TRBJ2-7, with TRBD2 matching over 7 bases. Germline V gives CDR1 SGHRS, CDR2 YFSETQ. Unmatched junction bases numbered 10, after V lost 3 bases and J lost 4 bases. This CDR3 comprises 15 residues. The CDR3 protein is CASSYTRLADYEQYF. The CDR3 region has the DNA TGCGCCAGCAGCTACACCCGACTAGCCGATTACGAGCAGTACTTC. Combining the CDR3 with reference TRBV5-1 and TRBJ2-7 gives the whole variable domain KAGVTQTPRYLIKTRGQQVTLSCSPISGHRSVSWYQQTPGQGLQFLFEYFSETQRNKGNFPGRFSGRQFSNSRSEMNVSTLELGDSALYLCASSYTRLADYEQYFGPGTRLTVT.